A single sample gave rise to the 20 T cell receptor beta chains below, sequenced in a study of radiation and T cells in renal cell carcinoma. Time point in this sample: blood 4 weeks post-SBRT, at nephrectomy. Treatment denoted: 15 Gy SBRT to primary tumor, nephrectomy 4 weeks later. The repertoire was sequenced with immunoSEQ multiplex PCR; TCRdb's copy has only in-frame clones and lacks some. Among 150,000 to 200,000 clones, less than 90% were seen once, and the ten largest hold roughly 10%. This specimen consisted of blood, obtained from a patient whose treatment included radiotherapy and nephrectomy. The receptors come from a woman aged 45-59 years with renal cell carcinoma.

The chain employs TRBV2 and TRBJ1-4, with D perhaps TRBD1 (5 bases). Trimming cost V 6 bases and J 7 bases, with 12 bases left between them. The CDR3 extends over 13 amino acids. The germline CDR1 and CDR2 sequences are SNHLY and FYNNEI. The chain's CDR3 is CASRWQGGEKLFF. CDR3 nucleotide sequence: TGTGCCAGCAGATGGCAGGGTGGTGAAAAACTGTTTTTT.

A single count supports this clone. This chain links TRBV7-2 with TRBJ2-7, with 10 bases matching TRBD1. Per the germline V gene, CDR1 is SGHTA and CDR2 is FQGNSA. Trimming removed 0 bases from V and 2 bases from J; junction bases left unmatched: 4. The CDR3 extends over 16 amino acids. The chain's CDR3 is CASSLAGGQGTYEQYF. CDR3 nucleotides: TGTGCCAGCAGCTTAGCGGGGGGACAGGGGACCTACGAGCAGTACTTC.

The chain employs TRBV6-6 and TRBJ2-1, with 11 positions matching TRBD2. The CDR3 is 16 amino acids. V gave up 4 bases and J gave up 4 bases; unmatched junction bases: 6. CDR1 and CDR2 from the germline V gene are MNHNY and SVGAGI (reference sequence). CDR3: CASSSPSGGNYNEQFF. CDR3 DNA sequence: TGTGCCAGCAGTTCCCCTAGCGGGGGGAATTACAATGAGCAGTTCTTC.

J is TRBJ2-7 and V is TRBV6-5; either TRBD1 or TRBD2 may supply D (6 bases each). Germline CDR1 reads MNHEY; CDR2 reads SVGAGI. CDR3 length equals 14 residues. V lost 5 bases and J lost 4, with 15 bases in between. CDR3 sequence reads: CASSEGEGGYEQYF. Here the CDR3 DNA reads TGTGCCAGCAGTGAAGGGGAAGGGGGGTACGAGCAGTACTTC.

Only one count was recorded for this clone. The J gene is TRBJ2-6, the V gene TRBV5-6, with D possibly TRBD2 on 6 matching bases. Germline V gene lookup returns CDR1 SGHDT and CDR2 YYEEEE. The length of the CDR3 is 19 residues. Trimming shortened V by 0 bases and J by 0 bases, and 16 bases separated the two germline ends. The CDR3 coding sequence is TGTGCCAGCAGCTTGGTTAGGGACTGGCCCGACTCTGGGGCCAACGTCCTGACTTTC. It specifies CASSLVRDWPDSGANVLTF.

The chain combines TRBV6-5 with TRBJ2-5, with D perhaps matching TRBD1 (6 bases). Germline V CDR1 and CDR2: MNHEY, SVGAGI. This CDR3 has 13 residues. The germline V and J ends were trimmed by 6 bases and 4 bases, with 12 bases remaining between them. CDR3 nucleotide sequence: TGTGCCAGCAGCCCCGGCAGGGGAGAGACCCAGTACTTC. Its protein is CASSPGRGETQYF.

The chain has TRBV29-1 and TRBJ1-4, with TRBD1 matching 7 bases. The CDR3 has 13 residues. CDR1 SQVTM and CDR2 ANQGSEA come from the germline V gene. With V trimmed by 4 bases and J by 4 bases, 3 bases remained unmatched. CDR3 in amino acids: CSVGGQLNEKLFF. The CDR3 DNA reads as TGCAGCGTTGGGGGACAGCTTAATGAAAAACTGTTTTTT.

V gene TRBV9 combines with J gene TRBJ2-7, with D possibly TRBD2 on 6 matching bases. CDR3 length equals 16 residues. In germline, CDR1 is SGDLS, CDR2 YYNGEE. V lost 4 bases and J lost 3, with 20 bases in between. The CDR3 nucleotides are TGTGCCAGCAGCCGGGGATCCGGGGGTGGCTTCTACGAGCAGTACTTC. The encoded protein is CASSRGSGGGFYEQYF. The full variable domain, completed using reference TRBV9 and TRBJ2-7, is DSGVTQTPKHLITATGQRVTLRCSPRSGDLSVYWYQQSLDQGLQFLIQYYNGEERAKGNILERFSAQQFPDLHSELNLSSLELGDSALYFCASSRGSGGGFYEQYFGPGTRLTVT.

The chain carries TRBV6-1 and TRBJ1-4; TRBD1 is a possible D gene (6 bases). Germline V gene data show CDR1 as MNHNS and CDR2 as SASEGT. Trimming pared 4 bases from V and 8 bases from J, leaving 17 bases between. This CDR3 comprises 15 residues. CDR3 DNA sequence: TGTGCCAGCAGTGGGGGGGCCATCACGAGCGAAAAACTGTTTTTT. Its translation: CASSGGAITSEKLFF.

The gene calls are TRBV6-5 and TRBJ1-1; no definite D call. V was pared by 6 bases and J by 5 bases, with 16 bases between. The CDR3 spans 14 residues. Germline lookup yields CDR1 MNHEY and CDR2 SVGAGI. The CDR3 region is CASRPAYTDTEAFF. CDR3 nucleotide sequence: TGTGCCAGCAGACCGGCTTACACGGATACTGAAGCTTTCTTT.

The V call is TRBV1, the J call TRBJ1-4. TRBV1 is flagged as a pseudogene. The CDR3 covers 16 residues. CDR3 coding DNA: TGCACCAGCAGCCAAGCACGACGGTTCTTCAATGAAAAACTGTTTTTT. This gives the protein CTSSQARRFFNEKLFF.

V gene TRBV9 combines with J gene TRBJ2-5; 16 bases fit TRBD2. CDR1 is SGDLS, CDR2 YYNGEE, per germline. The CDR3 totals 18 residues. J lost 0 bases, V lost 4 bases, and 6 bases had no gene match. CDR3 region: CASSLGTSGGVYQETQYF. CDR3 DNA: TGTGCCAGCAGCCTGGGGACTAGCGGGGGGGTGTACCAAGAGACCCAGTACTTC.

The count of this clone is one. The V call is TRBV6-1, the J call TRBJ2-7; TRBD1 aligns across 9 bases. CDR3 length: 14 residues. The germline gives CDR1 MNHNS, CDR2 SASEGT. V gave up 5 bases and J gave up 5 bases; unmatched junction bases: 7. The CDR3 DNA sequence: TGTGCCAGCAGTTCCGGGACAGGGAGGAACGAGCAGTACTTC. Its translation: CASSSGTGRNEQYF.

This clone was observed a handful of times. The chain couples TRBV5-1 to TRBJ2-5; TRBD1 or TRBD2 may be the D gene (5 bases each). V was clipped by 2 bases and J by 5 bases, with 13 bases between them. Germline V gene sequence: CDR1 SGHRS, CDR2 YFSETQ. The CDR3 consists of 14 residues. The DNA of the CDR3 is TGCGCCAGCAGCTTTGGTGGCAGGGAGGAGACCCAGTACTTC. This codes for CASSFGGREETQYF.

In its sample, this clone was seen a few times. The gene calls are TRBV6-8 and TRBJ2-4; TRBD1 matches 7 bases. Losses at the gene ends were 7 bases for V and 5 bases for J; bases not matched to a gene: 8. The CDR3 loop spans 14 amino acids. Germline V CDR1 and CDR2: MNHGY, SAAAGT. The CDR3 region has the DNA TGTGCCAGCACCAATTGGGACAGTCAAAACATTCAGTACTTC. Amino acid sequence: CASTNWDSQNIQYF.

The chain combines TRBV4-3 with TRBJ1-5; 9 bases agree with TRBD1. V shed 4 bases, J shed 5 bases, and the junction held 3 bases outside the gene matches. There are 14 residues in the CDR3. Germline V gene lookup returns CDR1 LGHNA and CDR2 YSLEER. For the CDR3, the DNA is TGCGCCAGCAGCCTCACAGGGGGCGATCAGCCCCAGCATTTT. Translating it yields CASSLTGGDQPQHF.

CDR3 sequence (DNA): TGCGCCAGCAGCTTGGCCGGAATGGATACGCAGTATTTT. As protein: CASSLAGMDTQYF. V and J are TRBV5-1 and TRBJ2-3; D unresolved. The CDR3 length is 13 residues. The germline V and J ends were trimmed by 0 bases and 6 bases, with 8 bases remaining between them. CDR1 SGHRS and CDR2 YFSETQ come from the germline V gene.

The chain employs TRBV6-1 and TRBJ1-1, with 7 bases matching TRBD1. The J segment lost 4 bases and the V segment lost 6 bases, leaving 5 bases of the junction unmatched. Germline CDR1 MNHNS, CDR2 SASEGT. The CDR3 is made up of 13 amino acids. The CDR3 region has the DNA TGTGCCAGCAGGAGACAGGGTTCCACTGAAGCTTTCTTT. It encodes CASRRQGSTEAFF.

This clone was picked up a small number of times. V is TRBV6-5 and J is TRBJ1-3; 7 bases match TRBD1. Germline loops: CDR1 MNHEY, CDR2 SVGAGI. Trimming cost V 4 bases and J 4 bases; bases outside gene matches: 4. This CDR3 is 14 amino acids long. Here the CDR3 DNA reads TGTGCCAGCAGTTCCCCAGGGGGGGGAAACACCATATATTTT. This encodes CASSSPGGGNTIYF.

The V gene is TRBV6-6, the J gene TRBJ1-5, with 10 nucleotides matching TRBD1. After removal of 6 bases from V and 7 bases from J, the junction contained 6 bases not matched to a gene. This CDR3 has 14 residues. Germline V gives CDR1 MNHNY, CDR2 SVGAGI (reference sequence). The CDR3 DNA sequence: TGTGCCAGCAGGCCGACAGGGGGCAGCCAGCCCCAGCATTTT. It translates to CASRPTGGSQPQHF.